This TCR beta chain was captured in a study of shared clonotypes between healthy human individuals. Across the whole study: Contributing individuals were a couple of females and three males aged 18 to 49.

Study observations and caveats: In a few donors, about 5% of naive CD4 clonotypes appeared in common.

A word on this clone: The antigen is unknown. A much larger clone sits a single nucleotide away, making a read error possible. Different DNA sequences within this sample yield the same CDR3.

Genomic DNA from each subset was divided evenly over several immunoSEQ plates. Template for every sorted-subset replicate PCR totaled approximately 0.2 ug DNA, tens of thousands of T cell genomes. Assay: immunoSEQ multiplex PCR; the TCRdb copy retains only in-frame clones and omits some. Seen here are about 680,000 clones, about two thirds observed once, and the top ten hold around 2%. The CDR3 runs 13 residues. Trimming shortened V by 5 bases and J by 2 bases, and 7 bases separated the two germline ends. Per the germline V gene, CDR1 is MDHEN and CDR2 is SYDVKM. The sequence came from a woman aged 25-40 years in good health. The sequencing sample was made of memory CD4+ T cells sorted from blood. Described subset: CD45RA-negative fraction. V usage is TRBV28 and J usage is TRBJ1-5; D call uncertain. The CDR3 is CASSPTGNQPQHF. CDR3 sequence (DNA): TGTGCCAGCAGTCCCACAGGCAATCAGCCCCAGCATTTT.